This TCR beta chain was identified in a study of blood T cell repertoires in COVID-19. Original data processing: Scientists estimated how many nucleated cells there were by amplifying reference gene primers. Sequenced by immunoSEQ multiplex PCR; TCRdb stores in-frame clones only, minus some. The V and J calls and clone size were taken over from that table, and D and trimming were inferred from the DNA. The sample records 150,000 to 200,000 clones, roughly 76% being singletons. Germline V gives CDR1 LGHDT, CDR2 YNNKEL (reference sequence). V dropped 2 bases and J dropped 4 bases, with 18 bases sitting between them. The CDR3 sequence is 17 residues long. Followed over time, Seattle patients had been enrolled while infection was active.

The chain is built from TRBV3-1 (or the pseudogene TRBV3-2) and TRBJ1-5; possible D gene TRBD1, 6 bases. This clonotype was obtained from a woman at least 80 years old with COVID-19, enrolled during active disease. Sequencing used peripheral blood. CDR3: CASSQTLQGYFNQPQHF. The CDR3 nucleotides are TGTGCCAGCAGCCAAACCTTACAGGGTTACTTTAATCAGCCCCAGCATTTT.